Following are 27 T cell receptor beta chains from one sample sequenced in a study of T cell clonality in common variable immunodeficiency. The assay was immunoSEQ multiplex PCR, and TCRdb's table has in-frame clones only and misses some. Observed in the sample are about 37,000 clones, none of them singletons. Sequencing input: peripheral blood mononuclear cells. The source is a person between 18 and 75 years old in good health.

This clone has at least ten counts. The CDR3 end falls 3 residues outside the read, so it is completed with the germline J gene. This chain links TRBV20-1 with TRBJ2-4; 8 bases are a match to TRBD2. V lost 3 bases and J lost 0; bases outside the gene matches: 4. Germline CDR1 is DFQATT and CDR2 is SNEGSKA (reference sequence). The CDR3 is made up of 15 amino acids. The CDR3 here is CSASNSGTAKNIQYF. The DNA read from the CDR3 is TGCAGTGCTAGTAATAGCGGGACAGCCAAAAACATT.

This clone was observed many times. From the germline J gene comes the end of the CDR3, since the read stops 3 residues before it. This chain uses TRBV18 with TRBJ1-1; D is uncertain. Germline CDR1 and CDR2: KGHSH and LQKENI. This CDR3 comprises 14 residues. The V end lost 4 bases, the J end lost 3 bases, and 12 bases lay between the germline ends. The CDR3 here is CASSLEEGYTEAFF. The sequenced CDR3 bases are TGTGCCAGCTCACTTGAGGAGGGCTACACTGAA.

At least ten counts were recorded for this clone. The CDR3 end lies 3 residues beyond the end of the read and is filled in from the germline J gene. The chain couples TRBV18 to TRBJ1-2, with D unresolved. This CDR3 contains 13 residues. Germline assignment: CDR1 KGHSH and CDR2 LQKENI. V was trimmed by 1 base and J by 3 bases, leaving 6 bases between them. The sequenced CDR3 bases are TGTGCCAGCTCACCACGGCAGGACTATGGC. Translating gives CASSPRQDYG. The whole CDR3 reads CASSPRQDYGYTF.

This clone was seen many times. The read is 3 residues too short to cover the CDR3 end, so that end is filled in from the germline J gene. The rearrangement uses TRBV28 and TRBJ2-2, with D possibly being TRBD1 or TRBD2 (7 bases each). The CDR3 has 13 residues. Per germline, CDR1 MDHEN and CDR2 SYDVKM. Partial CDR3 DNA: TGTGCGGGAGGGACAGCAAACACCGGGGAG. Translation: CAGGTANTGE. The CDR3 as a whole reads CAGGTANTGELFF.

This clone was observed many times. The observed sequence ends 3 residues before the CDR3 terminus, with the missing tail filled in from the germline J gene. The chain couples TRBV15 to TRBJ2-5; a possible D gene is TRBD1 (5 bases). Per germline, CDR1 LNHNV and CDR2 YYDKDF (reference sequence). V lost 0 bases and J 4 bases, leaving 12 bases between the germline ends. The CDR3 runs to 15 residues. The part of the CDR3 DNA that was read is TGTGCCACCAGCAGAGATCGAACAGGTGGAGAGACC. Its translation: CATSRDRTGGET. The CDR3 reads in full as CATSRDRTGGETQYF.

This clone occurred many times. Read data end 3 residues before the CDR3 end; the end is taken from the germline J gene. The V call is TRBV7-9, the J call TRBJ2-7; 8 positions agree with TRBD2. The germline V gene encodes CDR1 SEHNR and CDR2 FQNEAQ (reference sequence). CDR3 size: 13 residues. Unmatched junction bases numbered 6, after V lost 5 bases and J lost 6 bases. The CDR3 protein is CASSLHSGTEQYF. CDR3 DNA (partial): TGTGCCAGCAGCCTTCATAGCGGGACCGAG. Full variable domain (remainder filled in from reference TRBV7-9 and TRBJ2-7): DTGVSQNPRHKITKRGQNVTFRCDPISEHNRLYWYRQTLGQGPEFLTYFQNEAQLEKSRLLSDRFSAERPKGSFSTLEIQRTEQGDSAMYLCASSLHSGTEQYFGPGTRLTVT.

This clone was detected many times. Read coverage stops 3 residues before the CDR3 terminus; the germline J gene supplies the remainder. This chain joins TRBV27 and TRBJ1-6, with D uncertain. V lost 2 bases to trimming and J lost 7 bases, with 12 bases between them. The CDR3 runs 15 residues. CDR1 and CDR2 from the germline V gene are MNHEY and SMNVEV (reference sequence). The CDR3 DNA, read in part, is TGTGCCAGCAGTTTAGCAGGAGTCGGCAATTCACCC. Residues: CASSLAGVGNSP. The full CDR3 reads CASSLAGVGNSPLHF.

Note on this clone: The read ends 3 residues before the CDR3 terminus; that terminus is restored from the germline J gene. The V call is TRBV20-1, the J call TRBJ2-7; TRBD1 is a possible D gene (6 bases). Germline V lookup: CDR1 DFQATT, CDR2 SNEGSKA (reference sequence). V gave up 2 bases and J gave up 3 bases, with 17 bases separating them. The CDR3 runs 15 residues. Here the CDR3 reads CSARPAGVLLYEQYF. Incomplete CDR3 DNA: TGCAGTGCTAGACCCGCAGGGGTGCTCCTCTACGAG.

This clone appeared many times. Sequencing ends 3 residues short of the CDR3 end; the germline J gene provides the rest. The chain is built from TRBV2 and TRBJ1-1, with TRBD1 as a possible D gene (5 bases). In germline, CDR1 is SNHLY, CDR2 FYNNEI. V was clipped by 3 bases and J by 1 base, with 9 bases between them. There are 14 residues in the CDR3. Partial CDR3 DNA: TGTGCCAGCAGTGAGGGACTCCGGAACACTGAA. Its translation: CASSEGLRNTE. The full-length CDR3 reads as CASSEGLRNTEAFF.

This clone occurred many times. Read sequence stops 3 residues before the CDR3 end, and the germline J gene provides the missing end. V usage is TRBV19 and J usage is TRBJ2-5, with 13 bases that match TRBD2. The junction had 9 bases not matched to a gene; V was cut back by 7 bases and J by 4 bases. CDR3 size: 16 residues. Germline V gene data show CDR1 as LNHDA and CDR2 as SQIVND (reference sequence). CDR3 loop: CASTQGLAGLGETQYF. CDR3 bases read: TGTGCCAGTACCCAGGGACTAGCGGGATTAGGAGAGACC.

This clone was detected many times. Sequencing ends 3 residues short of the CDR3 end; the germline J gene provides the rest. The rearrangement uses TRBV30 and TRBJ1-1, with unresolved D. The CDR3 covers 15 residues. Germline assignment: CDR1 GTSNPN and CDR2 SVGIG (reference sequence). Trimming took off 7 bases at V and 0 bases at J, with 18 bases between the two ends. The DNA read from the CDR3 is TGTGCCTCAGATCCGACGAACAGTTTGAACACTGAA. It codes for CASDPTNSLNTE. The entire CDR3 sequence reads CASDPTNSLNTEAFF.

This clone has a count of ten or more. Sequencing ends 3 residues short of the CDR3 end; the germline J gene provides the rest. The chain combines TRBV5-1 with TRBJ1-1; TRBD1 agrees at 7 bases. This CDR3 is 15 amino acids long. The germline V gene encodes CDR1 SGHRS and CDR2 YFSETQ. Germline trimming cut 4 bases from V and 1 base from J; bases unmatched to any gene: 7. Here the CDR3 reads CASSEIRDRNTEAFF. The sequenced CDR3 bases are TGCGCCAGCAGCGAGATAAGGGACAGGAACACTGAA.

At least ten counts were recorded for this clone. Incomplete CDR3 DNA: TGCAGTGCTAGAGAAGGCCCTGACTACGAG. Encoded protein: CSAREGPDYE. The entire CDR3 reads CSAREGPDYEQYF. The chain combines TRBV20-1 with TRBJ2-7; no clear D gene. The read stops 3 residues short of the end of the CDR3; the missing end is completed from the germline J gene. There are 13 residues in the CDR3. V lost 0 bases to trimming and J lost 3 bases, with 9 bases between them. Germline V gives CDR1 DFQATT, CDR2 SNEGSKA (reference sequence).

This clone appeared many times. From the germline J gene comes the end of the CDR3, since the read stops 3 residues before it. V is TRBV30 and J is TRBJ2-1; D perhaps matches TRBD2 (6 bases). Looked up from germline, CDR1 is GTSNPN and CDR2 is SVGIG (reference sequence). Trimming took 0 bases from V and 8 from J, leaving 14 bases between them. The CDR3 consists of 14 residues. CDR3 residues: CAWSVSGGVDEQFF. The CDR3 bases that were read are TGTGCCTGGAGTGTTAGCGGAGGAGTGGATGAG.

This clone was seen many times. With the read ending 3 residues before the CDR3 end, the germline J gene is used to fill in that end. The chain uses TRBV27 and TRBJ2-5; 7 bases fit TRBD1. Trimming cost V 8 bases and J 1 base; bases outside gene matches: 7. Per the germline V gene, CDR1 is MNHEY and CDR2 is SMNVEV (reference sequence). This CDR3 region has 14 residues. CDR3: CASGQQGFQETQYF. The DNA read from the CDR3 is TGTGCCAGCGGACAACAGGGGTTCCAAGAGACC.

This clone was found many times. Read data end 3 residues before the CDR3 end; the end is taken from the germline J gene. This sequence joins TRBV4-1 and TRBJ2-7, with a possible D match to TRBD1 (6 bases). The CDR3 extends over 14 amino acids. V lost 9 bases and J lost 5, with 20 bases in between. Germline V gene lookup returns CDR1 MGHRA and CDR2 YSYEKL. CDR3 DNA (partial): TGCGCCAGTTCCTGGCAACAGGGAGACCACGAG. Protein product: CASSWQQGDHE. The full CDR3 protein reads CASSWQQGDHEQYF.

This clone was found many times. The sequenced fragment ends 3 residues before the CDR3 boundary, so the rest is inferred from the germline J gene. The chain joins TRBV14 to TRBJ1-2; no definite D call. V gave up 1 base and J gave up 4 bases, with 10 bases separating them. The CDR3 extends over 14 amino acids. The germline CDR1 and CDR2 sequences are SGHDN and FVKESK. CDR3 in amino acids: CASSQGANTYGYTF. Partial CDR3 DNA: TGTGCCAGCAGCCAAGGAGCAAATACCTATGGC.

This clone qualifies as medium-sized. Read coverage stops 3 residues before the CDR3 terminus; the germline J gene supplies the remainder. The rearrangement uses TRBV5-1 and TRBJ2-1; 12 bases agree with TRBD2. Germline V gene data show CDR1 as SGHRS and CDR2 as YFSETQ. The CDR3 contains 14 residues. Germline trimming cut 6 bases from V and 8 bases from J; bases unmatched to any gene: 6. CDR3 region: CASMTSGSWDEQFF. The part of the CDR3 DNA that was read is TGCGCCAGCATGACTAGCGGGAGTTGGGATGAG.

Many counts were recorded for this clone. The read finishes 3 residues shy of the CDR3 end, and the germline J gene is used to complete it. The chain recombines TRBV27 with TRBJ1-1, with D possibly being TRBD1 (5 bases). V was trimmed by 5 bases and J by 4 bases, leaving 14 bases between them. The CDR3 is 14 amino acids. The germline V gene has CDR1 MNHEY and CDR2 SMNVEV (reference sequence). This CDR3 reads CASSRDRGSTEAFF. The sequenced part of the CDR3 DNA is TGTGCCAGCAGTCGGGATCGGGGGAGCACTGAA.

This clone was counted many times. The read stops 3 residues short of the end of the CDR3; the missing end is completed from the germline J gene. This rearrangement joins TRBV5-4 to TRBJ1-1; TRBD1 agrees at 10 bases. CDR1 and CDR2 (germline): SGHNT, YYREEE (reference sequence). This CDR3 comprises 13 residues. The part of the CDR3 DNA that was read is TGTGCCAGCAGCCGGACAGGGGGGCGGGAA. This translates into CASSRTGGRE. The CDR3 reads in full as CASSRTGGREAFF.

This clone was found many times. With the read ending 3 residues before the CDR3 end, the germline J gene is used to fill in that end. This rearrangement joins TRBV20-1 to TRBJ1-3; D possibly corresponds to TRBD1 (5 bases). CDR3 length equals 15 residues. V was pared by 3 bases and J by 0 bases, with 12 bases between. Germline CDR1 DFQATT, CDR2 SNEGSKA (reference sequence). The CDR3 protein is CSASWAGSSGNTIYF. CDR3 DNA (partial): TGCAGTGCTAGTTGGGCAGGGAGCTCTGGAAACACC.

Turning to this clone: The read gets to within 3 residues of the CDR3 end, and the germline J gene fills in the rest. The J gene is TRBJ1-2, the V gene TRBV7-2; D is unresolved. CDR1 and CDR2 (germline): SGHTA, FQGNSA. This CDR3 has 13 amino acids. CDR3 DNA, as far as it was read: TGTGCCAGCAGCTTAGTTGGCTTTTACGAC. This gives the protein CASSLVGFYD. The complete CDR3 protein is CASSLVGFYDYTF.

This clone was recorded many times. From the germline J gene comes the end of the CDR3, since the read stops 3 residues before it. The V and J genes are TRBV5-1 and TRBJ1-3, with a tentative D call TRBD1 (5 bases). CDR1 SGHRS and CDR2 YFSETQ come from the germline V gene. The V end lost 4 bases, the J end lost 0 bases, and 8 bases lay between the germline ends. The CDR3 length is 14 residues. The CDR3 bases that were read are TGCGCCAGCAGCACGGACAACTCTGGAAACACC. Its protein is CASSTDNSGNT. The full CDR3 protein reads CASSTDNSGNTIYF.

The table lists this clone with many counts. The sequence runs out 3 residues before the end of the CDR3; the remainder is reconstructed from the germline J gene. This chain uses TRBV5-1 with TRBJ1-2; TRBD1 aligns across 11 bases. There are 13 residues in the CDR3. Per germline, CDR1 SGHRS and CDR2 YFSETQ. CDR3 in amino acids: CASSWGQGGGYTF. The covered CDR3 bases are TGCGCCAGCAGCTGGGGACAGGGGGGAGGC.

Ten or more counts support this clone. The CDR3 sequence is CASSTQGGTEAFF. The sequenced part of the CDR3 DNA is TGTGCCAGTAGTACCCAGGGGGGCACTGAA. The V and J genes are TRBV19 and TRBJ1-1; 7 positions match TRBD1. The CDR3 is cut off 3 residues early in the read; its end comes from the germline J gene. CDR1 and CDR2 (germline): LNHDA, SQIVND (reference sequence). CDR3 length: 13 amino acids. Trimming took 4 bases from V and 4 from J; bases not matched to a gene: 3.

This clone showed up many times. The CDR3 goes on 3 residues after the read ends, and that part is filled in from the germline J gene. The chain is built from TRBV5-1 and TRBJ1-2; 7 positions match TRBD1. CDR3 size: 15 residues. V was clipped by 4 bases and J by 4 bases; unmatched bases: 10. Germline CDR1 and CDR2: SGHRS and YFSETQ. The covered CDR3 bases are TGCGCCAGCAGCGGGAGACAGGGATTTGGCTATGGC. It encodes CASSGRQGFGYG. The whole CDR3 sequence reads CASSGRQGFGYGYTF.

This clone was seen a handful of times. The read is 3 residues too short to cover the CDR3 end, so that end is filled in from the germline J gene. The rearrangement links TRBV30 to TRBJ1-6; 7 bases line up with TRBD1. With V trimmed by 3 bases and J by 10 bases, 9 bases remained unmatched. Germline lookup yields CDR1 GTSNPN and CDR2 SVGIG (reference sequence). CDR3 length: 14 residues. CDR3 protein: CAWRAQGDRSPLHF. The CDR3 bases that were read are TGTGCCTGGAGGGCCCAGGGGGATAGGTCACCC.